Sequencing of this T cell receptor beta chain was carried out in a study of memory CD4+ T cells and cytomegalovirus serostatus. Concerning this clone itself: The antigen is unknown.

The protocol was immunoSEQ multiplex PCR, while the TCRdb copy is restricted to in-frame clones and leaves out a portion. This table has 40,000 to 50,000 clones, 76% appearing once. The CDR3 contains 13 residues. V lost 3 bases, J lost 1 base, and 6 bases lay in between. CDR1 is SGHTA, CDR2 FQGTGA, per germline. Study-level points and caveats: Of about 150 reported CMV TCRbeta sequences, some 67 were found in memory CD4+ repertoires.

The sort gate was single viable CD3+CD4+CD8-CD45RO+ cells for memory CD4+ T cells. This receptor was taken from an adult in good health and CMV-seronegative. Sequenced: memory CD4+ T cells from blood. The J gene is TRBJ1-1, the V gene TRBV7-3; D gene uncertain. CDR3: CASSFAENTEAFF. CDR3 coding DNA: TGTGCCAGCAGCTTCGCCGAGAACACTGAAGCTTTCTTT.